This T cell receptor (beta chain) was sequenced for a study of vaccination effects on CD4 cells after COVID-19. About this clone: Its antigen remains unidentified.

Looked up from germline, CDR1 is SGHTA and CDR2 is FQGNSA. With 5 bases clipped from V and 4 bases from J, the junction kept 9 bases outside the gene matches. The CDR3 runs to 16 residues. Clones were read by immunoSEQ multiplex PCR, and TCRdb kept only the in-frame ones, dropping some. The table shows about 59,000 clones, with around 78% occurring only once. Within the ViraFEST assay, antigen-specific CD4+ T cells underwent expansion with viral peptide pools prior to sequencing. A 10-day culture period preceded the isolation of CD4+ T cells. Participants were given two doses of BNT162b2 or mRNA-1273 vaccine.

This receptor was identified in a human donor who received a COVID-19 vaccine. This rearrangement joins TRBV7-2 to TRBJ2-3, with 10 bases identical to TRBD2. Source: CD4+ T cells from PBMCs cultured with HCoV-OC43 spike peptides, taken after COVID-19 vaccination. Noted subset: HCoV-OC43 spike overlapping peptide pool stimulation. CDR3 coding DNA: TGTGCCAGCAGCCGCCGGAGCGGGGGGGCCTCAGATACGCAGTATTTT. It specifies CASSRRSGGASDTQYF.